The sequence of this T cell receptor beta chain was determined in a study of cytomegalovirus exposure and HLA in healthy donors. Whole-study results and caveats: Donors belonging to an Asian-associated ancestry cluster reportedly showed fewer N-insertions in productive TCRs than the roughly 670-donor mean, according to what a later analysis found. Most TCR beta V segments were productive about 87% or about 30% of the time in an earlier analysis.

The PCR contained 60 Vbeta and 13 Jbeta primers. Original processing notes: A later analysis tallied some 80 million unique TCR beta chains, around 11 million of them shared. Some clones are missing from TCRdb's copy, which holds only in-frame ones; the method was immunoSEQ multiplex PCR. V, J and clone size derive from that table, while D and trimming were established from the DNA sequence. The sample gives around 190,000 clones, 81% of which show up once; around 1.9% is in the top ten. This clone was detected once. As yet, its antigen is unknown. The sequenced sample was PBMCs. The receptor was isolated from a man between 18 and 35 years old in good health and CMV-seronegative.

CDR3 bases: TGCGCCAGCAGCCAAAGGCTCAGGAGCGGGGGGCTTTCCTACGAGCAGTACTTC. It yields the protein CASSQRLRSGGLSYEQYF. The gene calls are TRBV4-1 and TRBJ2-7; 9 nucleotides agree with TRBD2. J was trimmed by 1 base and V by 2 bases; bases with no gene match: 12. The CDR3 runs 18 residues. Per the germline V gene, CDR1 is MGHRA and CDR2 is YSYEKL.